Listed here are 13 T cell receptor beta chains from one sample, sequenced in a study of blood T cell repertoires in COVID-19. The table came from immunoSEQ multiplex PCR; TCRdb's copy has only in-frame clones and leaves some out. This table has under 300,000 clones, 85% appearing once. The sequencing input was peripheral blood. The receptor set was obtained from a human donor in a cohort sampled during active COVID-19.

This sequence joins TRBV7-6 and TRBJ2-1; D possibly corresponds to TRBD1 (6 bases). From germline, CDR1 is SGHVS and CDR2 FNYEAQ. V shed 0 bases and J shed 6 bases, with 15 bases lying between them. CDR3 length: 16 amino acids. The CDR3, as DNA: TGTGCCAGCAGCTTAGCAGTAGGACAGACCATCAATGAGCAGTTCTTC. Its protein is CASSLAVGQTINEQFF.

The chain is built from TRBV2 and TRBJ1-2; 9 bases are a match to TRBD1. The CDR3 runs 15 residues. Per germline, CDR1 SNHLY and CDR2 FYNNEI. V shed 4 bases and J 2 bases; nucleotides not matched to a gene: 5. The CDR3, as DNA: TGTGCCAGCAGTGTCCTACAGGGGGCGAACTATGGCTACACCTTC. It codes for CASSVLQGANYGYTF. The variable domain in full, completed from reference TRBV2 and TRBJ1-2, reads EPEVTQTPSHQVTQMGQEVILRCVPISNHLYFYWYRQILGQKVEFLVSFYNNEISEKSEIFDDQFSVERPDGSNFTLKIRSTKLEDSAMYFCASSVLQGANYGYTFGSGTRLTVV.

This chain links TRBV2 with TRBJ2-5; TRBD2 matches 12 bases. Unmatched junction bases numbered 11, after V lost 7 bases and J lost 5 bases. This CDR3 has 16 amino acids. CDR1 and CDR2 (germline): SNHLY, FYNNEI. The CDR3 protein is CASKGLAGLQVETQYF. The CDR3, as DNA: TGTGCCAGCAAAGGACTAGCGGGACTACAGGTGGAGACCCAGTACTTC.

The chain has TRBV28 and TRBJ1-1, with 7 bases matching TRBD1. Germline values: CDR1 MDHEN, CDR2 SYDVKM. Unmatched junction bases numbered 3, after V lost 1 base and J lost 7 bases. The CDR3 has 13 residues. The CDR3 coding sequence is TGTGCCAGCAGTTTATTAAGGGACAGTGAAGCTTTCTTT. It codes for CASSLLRDSEAFF.

This clone was observed at least ten times. The chain has TRBV18 and TRBJ2-1; unclear D gene. Between the trimmed V and J ends, which lost 3 bases and 8 bases, there was a span of 11 bases. This CDR3 spans 13 amino acids. Germline CDR1 KGHSH, CDR2 LQKENI. Here the CDR3 DNA reads TGTGCCAGCTCACCGACGGGTCCGGATGAGCAGTTCTTC. Encoded protein: CASSPTGPDEQFF.

The chain carries TRBV4-1 and TRBJ2-1; 8 bases align to TRBD2. V lost 7 bases and J lost 0; bases outside the gene matches: 8. This CDR3 has 16 residues. Germline CDR1 and CDR2: MGHRA and YSYEKL. The CDR3 nucleotides are TGCGCCAGCACCTCAGGGAGCGGGAGCTCCTACAATGAGCAGTTCTTC. As protein: CASTSGSGSSYNEQFF.

CDR3 DNA: TGTGCCACCAGCTCCCGGCGGTCCCCGTCGCTCTACGAGCAGTACTTC. Its protein product is CATSSRRSPSLYEQYF. The chain uses TRBV15 and TRBJ2-7, with D hard to call. The ends were cut back, 5 bases at V and 3 bases at J, with 20 bases in the middle. The CDR3 length is 16 residues. CDR1 LNHNV and CDR2 YYDKDF come from the germline V gene (reference sequence).

The chain uses TRBV28 and TRBJ2-3; no clear D. Germline assignment: CDR1 MDHEN and CDR2 SYDVKM. The V end was cut by 3 bases, the J end by 4 bases, with 17 bases between. The CDR3 is 16 residues long. The CDR3 nucleotides read TGTGCCAGCAGTTTCCGTCCGGGTTTAATTGCAGATACGCAGTATTTT. Its translation: CASSFRPGLIADTQYF.

This chain uses TRBV6-4 with TRBJ1-2; the D is unclear. The CDR3 loop spans 11 amino acids. CDR1 is MRHNA, CDR2 SNTAGT, per germline. V dropped 8 bases and J dropped 7 bases, with 11 bases sitting between them. The CDR3 spells CASFQLVGYTF. The CDR3, as DNA: TGTGCCAGCTTCCAACTGGTTGGCTACACCTTC.

The J gene is TRBJ2-5, the V gene TRBV2; D possibly corresponds to TRBD2 (5 bases). CDR3 length: 16 amino acids. Germline V gene lookup returns CDR1 SNHLY and CDR2 FYNNEI. V shed 2 bases and J shed 1 base, with 14 bases lying between them. CDR3 coding DNA: TGTGCCAGCAGTGAATCGTCGATACGGGGCCAAGAGACCCAGTACTTC. Protein: CASSESSIRGQETQYF.

Of note for this clone: Other DNA sequences in the same sample also yield this CDR3. V is TRBV3-1 (or the pseudogene TRBV3-2) and J is TRBJ2-7; D not resolved. The CDR3 is 11 amino acids. Germline V gives CDR1 LGHDT, CDR2 YNNKEL (reference sequence). Trimming pared 1 base from V and 5 bases from J, leaving 3 bases between. CDR3 sequence (DNA): TGTGCCAGCAGCCAAGTAAACGAGCAGTACTTC. It codes for CASSQVNEQYF.

The rearrangement joins TRBV27 to TRBJ1-4; D call uncertain. V dropped 4 bases and J dropped 4 bases, with 13 bases sitting between them. Per germline, CDR1 MNHEY and CDR2 SMNVEV (reference sequence). The CDR3 sequence is 15 residues long. CDR3 in amino acids: CASSSLGSGNEKLFF. The CDR3 DNA is TGTGCCAGCAGTTCACTAGGCTCGGGTAATGAAAAACTGTTTTTT.

This rearrangement joins TRBV9 to TRBJ1-2; D ambiguous. CDR3 length: 12 residues. V lost 4 bases and J lost 7, with 11 bases in between. CDR1 is SGDLS and CDR2 is YYNGEE in the germline V gene. The CDR3 nucleotides are TGTGCCAGCAGCAAGACGGAGGGTGGCTACACCTTC. Amino acids: CASSKTEGGYTF.